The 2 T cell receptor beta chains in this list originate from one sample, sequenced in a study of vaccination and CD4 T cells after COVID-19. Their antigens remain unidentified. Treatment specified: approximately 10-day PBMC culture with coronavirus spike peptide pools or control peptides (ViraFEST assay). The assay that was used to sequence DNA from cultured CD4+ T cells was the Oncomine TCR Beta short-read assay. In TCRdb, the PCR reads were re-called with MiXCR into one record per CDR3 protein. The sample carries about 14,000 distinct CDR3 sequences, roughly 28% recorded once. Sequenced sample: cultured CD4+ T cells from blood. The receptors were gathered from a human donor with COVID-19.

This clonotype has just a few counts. The CDR3 here is CSATLQGEKQYF. In DNA, the CDR3 is TGCAGTGCTACGCTACAGGGGGAGAAGCAGTACTTC. The J gene is TRBJ2-7, the V gene TRBV20-1; 8 bases match TRBD1. The ends lost 4 bases at V and 8 bases at J; junction bases unmatched: 7. This CDR3 is 12 amino acids long. Germline V lookup: CDR1 DFQATT, CDR2 SNEGSKA (reference sequence).

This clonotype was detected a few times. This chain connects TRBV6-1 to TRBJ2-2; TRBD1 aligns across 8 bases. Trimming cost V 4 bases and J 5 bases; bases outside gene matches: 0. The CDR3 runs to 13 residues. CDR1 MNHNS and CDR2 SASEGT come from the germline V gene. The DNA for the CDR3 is TGTGCCAGCAGTGGACAGGGGACCGGGGAGCTGTTTTTT. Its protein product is CASSGQGTGELFF.